This TCR beta chain was observed in a study of T-cell memory formation after mild COVID-19. The CDR3 spans 14 residues. With 1 base removed from V and 8 bases from J, the gap between germline ends came to 12 bases. Germline CDR1 LGHNA, CDR2 YNFKEQ. TCRdb called the 5' RACE reads again in MiXCR, with one record for every CDR3 protein. The table lists under 600,000 distinct CDR3 sequences, less than 25% of them singletons. The sequenced sample was PBMCs or a T cell subset sorted from them (not recorded which). This rearrangement joins TRBV4-2 to TRBJ1-3; D is unresolved. This TCR derives from an adult woman who had mild COVID-19 (a few samples of this study predate the infection). Cell type and time point are not known. This CDR3 reads CASSQGTSSDTIYF. Written as DNA, the CDR3 is TGTGCCAGCAGCCAAGGAACCTCGTCGGACACCATATATTTT.